This T cell receptor (beta chain) emerged from a study of blood T cell repertoires in COVID-19. Study background: There were acute and convalescent COVID-19 samples, and they came from the United States, Italy and Spain. T cells, B-cell-depleted T cells, or PBMCs provided the cDNA or gDNA that served as material.

Authors' data handling: It was from reference gene primer amplification that nucleated cell counts were estimated. The method was immunoSEQ multiplex PCR; TCRdb's version includes in-frame clones alone and lacks a portion of them. Clone size and V and J calls were adopted from that table, with D and trimming inferred from the DNA. The sample shows approximately 470,000 clones, approximately 85% of them seen only once. V dropped 0 bases and J dropped 7; count of bases not matched to a gene: 5. This CDR3 region has 16 residues. Germline CDR1 and CDR2: SGHNT and YYREEE (reference sequence). Source material: peripheral blood. V gene TRBV5-4 combines with J gene TRBJ2-1, with 12 positions matching TRBD2. This receptor was taken from a human donor in a cohort sampled during active COVID-19. The CDR3 sequence is CASSLGLTSGRNEQFF. DNA of the CDR3: TGTGCCAGCAGCTTGGGTCTGACTAGCGGGAGAAATGAGCAGTTCTTC.